The clone carrying this T cell receptor beta chain was counted many times. This entry comes from a study of spatial heterogeneity in lung cancer. Study details: Alpha-chain detections were consistently fewer than beta-chain detections among the sequences.

Each CDR3 protein is one row after TCRdb ran MiXCR on the 5' RACE reads. The sample holds 45,000 or so distinct CDR3 sequences, roughly 10% seen once. Time point described: sample taken at primary tumor resection. The input material, whole RNA from tumor, nontumor lung or frozen PBMC, was sequenced unsorted. Samples were obtained from about 75 donors, all untreated early-stage non-small cell lung cancer patients. The CDR3 length is 14 residues. Trimming stripped 6 bases from V and 3 bases from J, with 14 bases between. The sample in question was PBMCs, obtained at surgery. The chain links TRBV12-3 or TRBV12-4 to TRBJ1-2; D uncertain. The clonotype comes from a female donor with early-stage non-small cell lung cancer. CDR3 sequence: CASSRSGSYYGYTF. As DNA, the CDR3 is TGTGCCAGCAGCCGTTCGGGGAGCTACTATGGCTACACCTTC.